The 31 T cell receptor beta chains below come from one sample, sequenced in a study of siplizumab effects on memory and regulatory T cells (dated by TCRdb to the late 2010s). The receptor library was made with the immunoSEQ multiplex PCR assay. Not all clones reach the TCRdb copy of this immuneACCESS table, which keeps in-frame sequences only. Checked studies attribute under half of the gap to unresolved V genes and leave the rest unexplained. Across this sample there are more than 85,000 clones, with around 94% seen only once. The top ten constitute approximately 0.66% of the sample. The sample consisted of Tregs sorted from blood. These receptors were collected from a human donor in good health.

This clone was detected once. This chain joins TRBV18 and TRBJ2-5, with unresolved D. The CDR3 consists of 13 residues. Trimming removed 0 bases at V and 10 bases at J, with 12 bases between. Germline V gives CDR1 KGHSH, CDR2 LQKENI. The CDR3 is CASSPPRVGDQYF. In DNA form, the CDR3 reads TGTGCCAGCTCACCACCTAGGGTCGGTGACCAGTACTTC. Full variable domain (rest looked up from reference TRBV18 and TRBJ2-5): NAGVMQNPRHLVRRRGQEARLRCSPMKGHSHVYWYRQLPEEGLKFMVYLQKENIIDESGMPKERFSAEFPKEGPSILRIQQVVRGDSAAYFCASSPPRVGDQYFGPGTRLLVL.

The chain joins TRBV6-4 to TRBJ2-1, with TRBD1 matching over 7 bases. Germline CDR1 is MRHNA and CDR2 is SNTAGT. CDR3 length: 14 amino acids. V was pared by 2 bases and J by 5 bases, with 3 bases of the junction left unmatched. Here the CDR3 DNA reads TGTGCCAGCAGTGACGGGACAGCCAACAATGAGCAGTTCTTC. This encodes CASSDGTANNEQFF.

V is TRBV5-1 and J is TRBJ2-7; D is perhaps TRBD1 (6 bases). The germline CDR1 and CDR2 sequences are SGHRS and YFSETQ. V lost 7 bases to trimming and J lost 2 bases, with 13 bases between them. The length of the CDR3 is 13 residues. The CDR3 bases are TGCGCCAGCTCGCTGACAGGACCCTACGAGCAGTACTTC. Amino acids: CASSLTGPYEQYF.

The genes are TRBV27 and TRBJ1-6; D gene uncertain. CDR1 is MNHEY, CDR2 SMNVEV, per germline (reference sequence). The CDR3 totals 15 residues. Trimming stripped 6 bases from V and 0 bases from J, with 9 bases between. The CDR3 nucleotides read TGTGCCAGCAGCGCCCTTGGCTCCTATAATTCACCCCTCCACTTT. Protein: CASSALGSYNSPLHF.

The chain joins TRBV28 to TRBJ1-2; 8 nucleotides line up with TRBD1. V lost 7 bases and J lost 4; bases outside the gene matches: 8. Germline CDR1 reads MDHEN; CDR2 reads SYDVKM. The CDR3 contains 14 residues. The CDR3 coding sequence is TGTGCCAGCATACACCCCGGACAGGGCTATGGCTACACCTTC. This gives the protein CASIHPGQGYGYTF.

This chain connects TRBV5-1 to TRBJ2-7; the D is unclear. V lost 3 bases, J lost 5 bases, and 18 bases lay in between. This CDR3 has 15 residues. The germline V gene encodes CDR1 SGHRS and CDR2 YFSETQ. In DNA form, the CDR3 reads TGCGCCAGCAGCTGGGGTAGCTTGAGGAACGACGAGCAGTACTTC. As protein: CASSWGSLRNDEQYF.

This clone was observed a few times. This sequence joins TRBV15 and TRBJ2-7; D not resolved. Trimming removed 1 base at V and 3 bases at J, with 7 bases between. Germline V gene lookup returns CDR1 LNHNV and CDR2 YYDKDF (reference sequence). The CDR3 is 13 residues long. CDR3 DNA sequence: TGTGCCACCAGCAGAGTAGCAGGCTACGAGCAGTACTTC. Translating it yields CATSRVAGYEQYF. The full variable domain, in which reference TRBV15 and TRBJ2-7 provide the parts outside the CDR3, is DAMVIQNPRYQVTQFGKPVTLSCSQTLNHNVMYWYQQKSSQAPKLLFHYYDKDFNNEADTPDNFQSRRPNTSFCFLDIRSPGLGDTAMYLCATSRVAGYEQYFGPGTRLTVT.

V usage is TRBV18 and J usage is TRBJ1-1, with D hard to call. V lost 2 bases to trimming and J lost 0 bases, with 13 bases between them. The CDR3 covers 16 residues. From germline, CDR1 is KGHSH and CDR2 LQKENI. The CDR3 coding sequence is TGTGCCAGCTCACCAACCGCTACCGCTATGAACACTGAAGCTTTCTTT. Translating gives CASSPTATAMNTEAFF.

V is TRBV5-4 and J is TRBJ1-2; D unresolved. Germline-derived CDR1 and CDR2 are SGHNT and YYREEE (reference sequence). The ends were cut back, 1 base at V and 4 bases at J, with 17 bases in the middle. This CDR3 is 16 amino acids long. CDR3 DNA: TGTGCCAGCAGCTTGAATCAGGAGGTCGTTCGCTATGGCTACACCTTC. Its translation: CASSLNQEVVRYGYTF.

The V and J genes are TRBV18 and TRBJ2-7, with TRBD1 matching 11 bases. V was clipped by 5 bases and J by 7 bases; unmatched bases: 10. Germline CDR1 and CDR2: KGHSH and LQKENI. This CDR3 comprises 15 residues. CDR3 sequence reads: CASSGQGQGAREQYF. CDR3 coding DNA: TGTGCCAGCTCAGGACAAGGACAGGGGGCGAGGGAGCAGTACTTC.

V usage is TRBV7-8 and J usage is TRBJ2-1; 12 positions agree with TRBD2. The CDR3 is 18 amino acids. V lost 5 bases, J lost 6 bases, and 14 bases stayed unmatched. CDR1 is SGHVS, CDR2 FQNEAQ, per germline. The CDR3 DNA reads TGTGCCAGCAGCCCCCCTCTAGCGGGAGGGCCGGGGGGCAATGAGCAGTTCTTC. This gives the protein CASSPPLAGGPGGNEQFF.

V usage is TRBV18 and J usage is TRBJ2-7; 9 nucleotides match TRBD1. V shed 4 bases and J 4 bases; nucleotides not matched to a gene: 2. This CDR3 spans 13 amino acids. Germline CDR1 KGHSH, CDR2 LQKENI. CDR3 coding DNA: TGTGCCAGCTCACTCGACAGGGGGTACGAGCAGTACTTC. Its protein is CASSLDRGYEQYF.

The chain joins TRBV18 to TRBJ2-1; D perhaps matches TRBD1 (6 bases). CDR1 is KGHSH, CDR2 LQKENI, per germline. The CDR3 contains 15 residues. The V gene lost 2 bases and the J gene lost 8 bases, with 16 bases spanning the gap. CDR3 amino acids: CASSPFAGESDEQFF. The CDR3, as DNA: TGTGCCAGCTCACCATTTGCAGGGGAGTCTGATGAGCAGTTCTTC.

This clone was counted a single time. This chain uses TRBV7-9 with TRBJ1-1, with 8 bases aligning to TRBD1. Per the germline V gene, CDR1 is SEHNR and CDR2 is FQNEAQ (reference sequence). The trim removed 6 bases at V and 10 bases at J, leaving 7 bases unmatched. The CDR3 extends over 12 amino acids. In nucleotides, the CDR3 is TGTGCCAGCAGTCTTGGACAGGGCGGAGCTTTCTTT. Its translation is CASSLGQGGAFF. The complete variable domain, with remaining parts taken from reference TRBV7-9 and TRBJ1-1, reads DTGVSQNPRHKITKRGQNVTFRCDPISEHNRLYWYRQTLGQGPEFLTYFQNEAQLEKSRLLSDRFSAERPKGSFSTLEIQRTEQGDSAMYLCASSLGQGGAFFGQGTRLTVV.

This clone was observed once. The V gene is TRBV9, the J gene TRBJ1-1; 9 bases match TRBD1. J gave up 4 bases and V 4 bases, and 17 bases lay outside the gene matches. The CDR3 has 18 residues. In germline, CDR1 is SGDLS, CDR2 YYNGEE. CDR3 in amino acids: CASSPGTGLTTRGTEAFF. CDR3 nucleotide sequence: TGTGCCAGCAGCCCTGGGACAGGGTTAACGACCCGGGGCACTGAAGCTTTCTTT.

V and J are TRBV19 and TRBJ1-5, with 7 positions matching TRBD1. The CDR3 covers 16 residues. Trimming at V came to 2 bases and at J to 6 bases, leaving 10 bases not matched to a gene. Germline V lookup: CDR1 LNHDA, CDR2 SQIVND (reference sequence). As DNA, the CDR3 is TGTGCCAGTAGTATAATAGTTGCCCCAGGGGGTCAGCCCCAGCATTTT. Protein product: CASSIIVAPGGQPQHF.

In its sample, this clone was seen a few times. The CDR3 nucleotides read TGTGCCAGCAGCATTCCGGGACAGGGGTGGAACACTGAAGCTTTCTTT. Translating gives CASSIPGQGWNTEAFF. This chain connects TRBV5-4 to TRBJ1-1, with TRBD1 matching over 10 bases. Losses at the gene ends were 4 bases for V and 1 base for J; bases not matched to a gene: 7. CDR1 and CDR2 from the germline V gene are SGHNT and YYREEE (reference sequence). The CDR3 runs to 16 residues.

This clone was recorded only once. The gene calls are TRBV19 and TRBJ2-7, with D possibly being TRBD2 (6 bases). CDR1 and CDR2 from the germline V gene are LNHDA and SQIVND (reference sequence). The CDR3 totals 11 residues. Trimming pared 10 bases from V and 9 bases from J, leaving 16 bases between. The CDR3 region is CATGWGDRQYF. The CDR3 nucleotides are TGTGCCACCGGTTGGGGGGACCGGCAGTACTTC.

The chain has TRBV6-1 and TRBJ1-5; unclear D gene. Trimming took off 3 bases at V and 4 bases at J, with 7 bases between the two ends. CDR1 MNHNS and CDR2 SASEGT come from the germline V gene. CDR3 length equals 13 residues. The CDR3 DNA is TGTGCCAGCAGTGAGACCCGGAATCAGCCCCAGCATTTT. This encodes CASSETRNQPQHF.

V and J are TRBV27 and TRBJ1-1, with 11 bases matching TRBD1. The CDR3 is 12 residues long. From germline, CDR1 is MNHEY and CDR2 SMNVEV (reference sequence). V lost 6 bases, J lost 11 bases, and 5 bases stayed unmatched. Written as DNA, the CDR3 is TGTGCCAGCAGAGGGACAGGGGGAACGGCTTTCTTT. Translation gives CASRGTGGTAFF.

This CDR3 is CASSLDRGYTF. The CDR3 DNA is TGTGCCAGCAGTTTGGATCGGGGCTACACCTTC. The gene calls are TRBV28 and TRBJ1-2; no definite D call. V dropped 3 bases and J dropped 8 bases, with 7 bases sitting between them. Germline CDR1 MDHEN, CDR2 SYDVKM. This CDR3 is 11 amino acids long.

V and J are TRBV15 and TRBJ2-7; TRBD2 matches at 10 bases. Germline CDR1 LNHNV, CDR2 YYDKDF (reference sequence). This CDR3 has 15 residues. V was pared by 5 bases and J by 2 bases, with 6 bases of the junction left unmatched. In nucleotides, the CDR3 is TGTGCCACCAGCGGTAGCGGGAGGCCCACCTACGAGCAGTACTTC. Protein sequence: CATSGSGRPTYEQYF. The entire variable domain, with the rest obtained from reference TRBV15 and TRBJ2-7, is as follows: DAMVIQNPRYQVTQFGKPVTLSCSQTLNHNVMYWYQQKSSQAPKLLFHYYDKDFNNEADTPDNFQSRRPNTSFCFLDIRSPGLGDTAMYLCATSGSGRPTYEQYFGPGTRLTVT.

The chain links TRBV7-6 to TRBJ2-7; D not certain. The CDR3 totals 13 residues. Germline CDR1 and CDR2: SGHVS and FNYEAQ. Trimming shortened V by 4 bases and J by 7 bases, and 14 bases separated the two germline ends. The CDR3 protein is CASSSPRLGEQYF. CDR3 coding DNA: TGTGCCAGCAGCTCCCCCCGGTTGGGGGAGCAGTACTTC.

The chain couples TRBV7-9 to TRBJ2-2; D remains ambiguous. The CDR3 has 13 residues. CDR1 and CDR2 (germline): SEHNR, FQNEAQ (reference sequence). V lost 5 bases and J 5 bases, leaving 9 bases between the germline ends. This CDR3 is CASSRTATGELFF. The CDR3 DNA follows: TGTGCCAGCAGCCGTACAGCAACCGGGGAGCTGTTTTTT.

V gene TRBV7-9 combines with J gene TRBJ1-1, with D possibly being TRBD1 (6 bases). The germline CDR1 and CDR2 sequences are SEHNR and FQNEAQ (reference sequence). The V and J ends lost 1 base and 2 bases respectively, with 8 bases between them. The length of the CDR3 is 14 residues. CDR3 DNA: TGTGCCAGCAGCTTAGTGGGGACAAACACTGAAGCTTTCTTT. As protein: CASSLVGTNTEAFF. Full variable domain (rest looked up from reference TRBV7-9 and TRBJ1-1): DTGVSQNPRHKITKRGQNVTFRCDPISEHNRLYWYRQTLGQGPEFLTYFQNEAQLEKSRLLSDRFSAERPKGSFSTLEIQRTEQGDSAMYLCASSLVGTNTEAFFGQGTRLTVV.

A few counts support this clone. CDR3 DNA sequence: TGTGCCAGCAGTGGGACCACAGGGGTTTGGGGGGCCAACGTCCTGACTTTC. Protein product: CASSGTTGVWGANVLTF. V usage is TRBV6-1 and J usage is TRBJ2-6; 7 bases are a match to TRBD1. Germline V lookup: CDR1 MNHNS, CDR2 SASEGT. The V segment lost 4 bases and the J segment 4 bases; nucleotides outside the gene matches: 10. The CDR3 sequence is 17 residues long.

The table lists this clone with a count of one. This rearrangement joins TRBV25-1 to TRBJ2-1; the D is unclear. The CDR3 runs 11 residues. Germline V gives CDR1 MGHDK, CDR2 SYGVNS. Trimming left V 8 bases short and J 2 bases short, with 4 bases between. The CDR3 DNA reads as TGTGCCAGCGCAACCTACAATGAGCAGTTCTTC. Translated: CASATYNEQFF.

This chain uses TRBV7-9 with TRBJ2-3; TRBD2 agrees at 12 bases. The germline CDR1 and CDR2 sequences are SEHNR and FQNEAQ (reference sequence). The CDR3 spans 16 residues. The J segment lost 3 bases and the V segment lost 3 bases, leaving 4 bases of the junction unmatched. CDR3 region: CASSFPSGRGTDTQYF. In nucleotides, the CDR3 is TGTGCCAGCAGCTTTCCTAGCGGGAGGGGGACAGATACGCAGTATTTT.

This chain joins TRBV6-7 and TRBJ2-3; 9 positions match TRBD2. TRBV6-7 is given ORF status, its function remaining uncertain. V lost 0 bases to trimming and J lost 4 bases; unmatched junction nucleotides: 17. The CDR3 is 20 residues long. The CDR3 loop reads CASSYSLRTLPGLASDTQYF. CDR3 DNA: TGTGCCAGCAGTTACTCTCTACGGACTCTGCCGGGACTAGCCTCAGATACGCAGTATTTT.

V gene TRBV2 combines with J gene TRBJ1-1; D gene ambiguous. V was clipped by 3 bases and J by 4 bases, with 12 bases between them. CDR1 and CDR2 from the germline V gene are SNHLY and FYNNEI. The CDR3 covers 14 residues. As DNA, the CDR3 is TGTGCCAGCAGTGAGATGAGTTTGGGCACTGAAGCTTTCTTT. This encodes CASSEMSLGTEAFF.

This clone has a single count. The chain couples TRBV7-2 to TRBJ2-7; 7 nucleotides line up with TRBD2. CDR3 length equals 16 residues. V shed 5 bases, J shed 3 bases, and the junction held 13 bases outside the gene matches. Germline CDR1 and CDR2: SGHTA and FQGNSA. The CDR3 loop reads CASSRTEMRGNYEQYF. The CDR3, as DNA: TGTGCCAGCAGCCGAACCGAGATGCGGGGGAACTACGAGCAGTACTTC.